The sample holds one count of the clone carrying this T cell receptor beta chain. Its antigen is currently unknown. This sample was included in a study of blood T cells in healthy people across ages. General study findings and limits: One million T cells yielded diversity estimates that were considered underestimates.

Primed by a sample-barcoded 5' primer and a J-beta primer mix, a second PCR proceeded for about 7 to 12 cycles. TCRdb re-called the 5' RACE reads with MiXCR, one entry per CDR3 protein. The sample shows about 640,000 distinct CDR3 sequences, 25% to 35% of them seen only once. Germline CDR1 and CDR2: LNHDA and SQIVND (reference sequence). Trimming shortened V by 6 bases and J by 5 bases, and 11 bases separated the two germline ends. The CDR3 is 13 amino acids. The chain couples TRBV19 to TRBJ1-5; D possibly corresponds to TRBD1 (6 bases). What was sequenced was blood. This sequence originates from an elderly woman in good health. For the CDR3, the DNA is TGTGCCAGTAGAGACAGGATAGATCAGCCCCAGCATTTT. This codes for CASRDRIDQPQHF.